The 18 T cell receptor beta chains below were found in one sample sequenced in a study of T cell responses to AZD1222 COVID-19 vaccine. Libraries were prepared by immunoSEQ multiplex PCR; TCRdb keeps only in-frame clonotypes and omits some of them. This table holds around 120,000 clones, about 90% found once. Sequencing used peripheral blood, obtained 28 days after the second AZD1222 dose. The receptors come from an adult who received the AZD1222 COVID-19 vaccine.

DNA of the CDR3: TGTGCCAGCACAGTGGGCGCCCCAGCCACTGAAGCTTTCTTT. Its translation: CASTVGAPATEAFF. This chain joins TRBV7-9 and TRBJ1-1; D is unclear. The germline gives CDR1 SEHNR, CDR2 FQNEAQ (reference sequence). The CDR3 spans 14 residues. Between the trimmed V and J ends, which lost 7 bases and 4 bases, there was a span of 16 bases.

CDR3 in DNA: TGTGCCAGCAGTGACACCCGGACAGGAGTCCAAGAGACCCAGTACTTC. It specifies CASSDTRTGVQETQYF. The chain couples TRBV25-1 to TRBJ2-5; 7 nucleotides agree with TRBD1. Looked up from germline, CDR1 is MGHDK and CDR2 is SYGVNS. CDR3 length: 16 amino acids. J lost 1 base, V lost 3 bases, and 8 bases had no gene match.

The rearrangement joins TRBV7-2 to TRBJ2-7, with D perhaps matching TRBD1 (6 bases). V gave up 5 bases and J gave up 3 bases, with 11 bases separating them. The CDR3 has 13 amino acids. Germline CDR1 is SGHTA and CDR2 is FQGNSA. In nucleotides, the CDR3 is TGTGCCAGCAGCAAAGACAGGAGCTACGAGCAGTACTTC. Its translation: CASSKDRSYEQYF.

This clone was counted a few times. The same CDR3 is also encoded by other DNA sequences in this sample. The V call is TRBV6-5, the J call TRBJ1-5; TRBD1 might be the D (6 bases). The CDR3 totals 14 residues. The V end was cut by 5 bases, the J end by 4 bases, with 12 bases between. The germline V gene encodes CDR1 MNHEY and CDR2 SVGAGI. CDR3 sequence (DNA): TGTGCCAGCAGTCTTGGACAGAGTAATCAGCCCCAGCATTTT. Translating gives CASSLGQSNQPQHF.

The chain links TRBV18 to TRBJ1-1; the D is unclear. The CDR3 consists of 15 residues. V lost 1 base and J 5 bases, leaving 14 bases between the germline ends. The V gene's germline CDR1 is KGHSH and CDR2 LQKENI. This CDR3 reads CASSPRRVELTEAFF. In DNA form, the CDR3 reads TGTGCCAGCTCACCACGCAGAGTGGAGCTGACTGAAGCTTTCTTT.

CDR3 in amino acids: CASSQDIFNSGDRGYTF. In DNA, the CDR3 is TGTGCCAGCAGCCAAGATATTTTTAATTCGGGGGATCGGGGCTACACCTTC. The V gene is TRBV3-1 (or the pseudogene TRBV3-2), the J gene TRBJ1-2; TRBD1 is a possible D gene (5 bases). Germline CDR1 reads LGHDT; CDR2 reads YNNKEL (reference sequence). V gave up 0 bases and J gave up 8 bases, with 22 bases separating them. CDR3 length: 17 amino acids.

The CDR3 DNA is TGTGCCAGCAGAGTCAGGGCTACGTTCGGCTACGAGCAGTACTTC. Protein: CASRVRATFGYEQYF. The chain employs TRBV6-5 and TRBJ2-7; TRBD1 is a possible D gene (5 bases). This CDR3 has 15 residues. Trimming stripped 6 bases from V and 3 bases from J, with 18 bases between. Germline V gives CDR1 MNHEY, CDR2 SVGAGI.

The CDR3 sequence: CASSFGGWVTEAFF. In DNA form, the CDR3 reads TGTGCCAGCAGTTTCGGGGGCTGGGTCACTGAAGCTTTCTTT. This chain joins TRBV27 and TRBJ1-1, with a tentative D call TRBD1 (6 bases). Germline loops: CDR1 MNHEY, CDR2 SMNVEV (reference sequence). V dropped 3 bases and J dropped 4 bases, with 12 bases sitting between them. This CDR3 contains 14 residues.

The rearrangement joins TRBV13 to TRBJ2-1; D unresolved. V lost 5 bases to trimming and J lost 3 bases, with 20 bases between them. Germline values: CDR1 PRHDT, CDR2 FYEKMQ (reference sequence). This CDR3 is built from 17 residues. The CDR3 DNA is TGTGCCAGCAGCCCGCGGCCCGTTAGGGCGAGCTACAATGAGCAGTTCTTC. It specifies CASSPRPVRASYNEQFF.

V and J are TRBV6-5 and TRBJ2-7; 10 bases are shared with TRBD2. J gave up 3 bases and V 2 bases, and 4 bases lay outside the gene matches. This CDR3 spans 15 amino acids. Per the germline V gene, CDR1 is MNHEY and CDR2 is SVGAGI. The CDR3 DNA reads as TGTGCCAGCAGTTACGCAGCGGGAGGGGACTACGAGCAGTACTTC. Amino acids: CASSYAAGGDYEQYF.

The rearrangement links TRBV6-1 to TRBJ2-3; a possible D gene is TRBD1 (6 bases). Trimming pared 6 bases from V and 2 bases from J, leaving 12 bases between. Germline V gives CDR1 MNHNS, CDR2 SASEGT. The CDR3 sequence is 14 residues long. The CDR3 region is CASRSGQITDTQYF. The CDR3 bases are TGTGCCAGCAGGTCGGGACAAATCACAGATACGCAGTATTTT.

The chain recombines TRBV4-2 with TRBJ2-7; D gene unclear. Germline assignment: CDR1 LGHNA and CDR2 YNFKEQ. This CDR3 has 16 amino acids. The germline V and J ends were trimmed by 0 bases and 2 bases, with 14 bases remaining between them. CDR3 DNA sequence: TGTGCCAGCAGCCAAGAGGGCTGGCAGGAGACCTACGAGCAGTACTTC. Translated: CASSQEGWQETYEQYF.

The gene calls are TRBV29-1 and TRBJ1-1; D possibly corresponds to TRBD1 (6 bases). Looked up from germline, CDR1 is SQVTM and CDR2 is ANQGSEA. V lost 2 bases and J 3 bases, leaving 16 bases between the germline ends. The CDR3 contains 15 residues. CDR3 nucleotide sequence: TGCAGCGTTGAATTACGGGGGCGAATTGACACTGAAGCTTTCTTT. Residues: CSVELRGRIDTEAFF.

V is TRBV5-5 and J is TRBJ1-5; 8 bases map to TRBD1. V shed 4 bases and J 4 bases; nucleotides not matched to a gene: 4. The CDR3 runs to 14 residues. Looked up from germline, CDR1 is SGHKS and CDR2 is YYEKEE (reference sequence). The CDR3 sequence: CASSPDRDNQPQHF. The DNA for the CDR3 is TGTGCCAGCAGCCCGGACAGGGATAATCAGCCCCAGCATTTT.

The chain is built from TRBV7-8 and TRBJ1-4; D ambiguous. V was pared by 1 base and J by 8 bases, with 14 bases between. The CDR3 is 15 amino acids. Germline V lookup: CDR1 SGHVS, CDR2 FQNEAQ. The CDR3 protein is CASSLDPDSREKLFF. The CDR3 coding sequence is TGTGCCAGCAGCTTAGATCCCGATAGCCGAGAAAAACTGTTTTTT.

This chain uses TRBV3-1 (or the pseudogene TRBV3-2) with TRBJ2-3; perhaps TRBD2 as D (6 bases). Germline V gene data show CDR1 as LGHDT and CDR2 as YNNKEL (reference sequence). V shed 1 base and J shed 0 bases, with 8 bases lying between them. This CDR3 has 15 amino acids. This chain's CDR3 is CASSQGDSSTDTQYF. DNA for the CDR3: TGTGCCAGCAGCCAAGGGGACTCGAGCACAGATACGCAGTATTTT.

The rearrangement uses TRBV9 and TRBJ2-1; D is unclear. Germline CDR1 reads SGDLS; CDR2 reads YYNGEE. The CDR3 runs to 13 residues. V lost 0 bases and J 7 bases, leaving 8 bases between the germline ends. The CDR3 reads CASSVEWSNEQFF. The DNA of the CDR3 is TGTGCCAGCAGCGTAGAGTGGAGTAATGAGCAGTTCTTC.

The rearrangement joins TRBV9 to TRBJ1-5; D is perhaps TRBD1 (5 bases). Trimming took off 1 base at V and 9 bases at J, with 14 bases between the two ends. Germline lookup yields CDR1 SGDLS and CDR2 YYNGEE. The CDR3 covers 14 residues. This chain's CDR3 is CASSVWDDSRPQHF. The CDR3, as DNA: TGTGCCAGCAGCGTATGGGACGATAGCAGGCCCCAGCATTTT.